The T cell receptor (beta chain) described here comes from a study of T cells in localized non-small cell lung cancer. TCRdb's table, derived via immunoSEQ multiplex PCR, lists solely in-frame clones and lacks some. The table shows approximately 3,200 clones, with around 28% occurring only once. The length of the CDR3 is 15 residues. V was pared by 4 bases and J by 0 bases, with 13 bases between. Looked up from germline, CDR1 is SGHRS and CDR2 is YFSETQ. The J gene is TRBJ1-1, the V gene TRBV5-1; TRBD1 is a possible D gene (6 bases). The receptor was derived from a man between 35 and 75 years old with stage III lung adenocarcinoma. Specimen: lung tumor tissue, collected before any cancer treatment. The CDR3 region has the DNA TGCGCCAGCAGCGGGGCAGGGGCCCTGAACACTGAAGCTTTCTTT. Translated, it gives CASSGAGALNTEAFF.